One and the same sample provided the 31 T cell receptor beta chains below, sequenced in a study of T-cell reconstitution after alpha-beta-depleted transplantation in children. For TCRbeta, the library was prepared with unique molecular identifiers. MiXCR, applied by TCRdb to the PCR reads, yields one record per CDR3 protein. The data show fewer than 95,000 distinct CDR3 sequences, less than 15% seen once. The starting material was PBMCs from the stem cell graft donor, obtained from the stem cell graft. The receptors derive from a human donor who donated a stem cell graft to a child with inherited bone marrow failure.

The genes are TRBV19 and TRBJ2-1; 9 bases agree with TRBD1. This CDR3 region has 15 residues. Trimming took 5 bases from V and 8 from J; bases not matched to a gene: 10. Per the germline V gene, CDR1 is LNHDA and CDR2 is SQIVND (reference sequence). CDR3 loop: CASSLWDRELDEQFF. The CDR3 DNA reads TGTGCCAGTAGTCTTTGGGACAGGGAACTAGATGAGCAGTTCTTC.

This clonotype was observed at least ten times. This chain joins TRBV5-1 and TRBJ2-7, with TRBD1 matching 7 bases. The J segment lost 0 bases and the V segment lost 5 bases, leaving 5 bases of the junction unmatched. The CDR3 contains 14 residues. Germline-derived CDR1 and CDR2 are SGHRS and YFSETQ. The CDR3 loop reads CASRGTEYSYEQYF. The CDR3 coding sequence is TGCGCCAGCAGGGGGACAGAGTACTCCTACGAGCAGTACTTC.

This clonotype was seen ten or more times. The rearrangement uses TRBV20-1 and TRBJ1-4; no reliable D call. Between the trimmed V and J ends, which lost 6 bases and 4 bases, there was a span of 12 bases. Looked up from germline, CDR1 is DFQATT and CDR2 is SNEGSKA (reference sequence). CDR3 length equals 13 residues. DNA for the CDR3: TGCAGTGCGCGGACGGAGATTAATGAAAAACTGTTTTTT. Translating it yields CSARTEINEKLFF.

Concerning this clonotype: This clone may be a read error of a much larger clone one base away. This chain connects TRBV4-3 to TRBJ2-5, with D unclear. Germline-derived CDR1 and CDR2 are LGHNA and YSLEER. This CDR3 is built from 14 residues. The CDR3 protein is CTSSQEAAQETQYF. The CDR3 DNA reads TGCACCAGCAGCCAAGAAGCTGCGCAAGAGACCCAGTACTTC.

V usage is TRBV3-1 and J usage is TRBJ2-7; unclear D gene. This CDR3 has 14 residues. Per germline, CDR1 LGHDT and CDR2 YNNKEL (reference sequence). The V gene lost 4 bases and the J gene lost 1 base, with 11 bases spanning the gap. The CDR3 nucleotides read TGTGCCAGCAGCCCCCTGGTCAAATCCTACGAGCAGTACTTC. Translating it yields CASSPLVKSYEQYF.

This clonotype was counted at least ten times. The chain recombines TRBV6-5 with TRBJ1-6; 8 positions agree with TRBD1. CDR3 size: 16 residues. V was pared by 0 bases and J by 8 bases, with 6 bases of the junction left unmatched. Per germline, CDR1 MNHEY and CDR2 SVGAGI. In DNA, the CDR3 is TGTGCCAGCAGTTACTCGAGGACAGGGCTTGATTCACCCCTCCACTTT. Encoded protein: CASSYSRTGLDSPLHF.

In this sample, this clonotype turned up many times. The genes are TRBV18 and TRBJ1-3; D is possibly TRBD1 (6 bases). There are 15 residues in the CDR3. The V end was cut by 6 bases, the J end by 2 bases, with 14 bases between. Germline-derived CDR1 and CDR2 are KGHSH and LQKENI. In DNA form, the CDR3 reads TGTGCCAGCTCGCTCCACAGGGATCCTGGAAACACCATATATTTT. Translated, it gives CASSLHRDPGNTIYF.

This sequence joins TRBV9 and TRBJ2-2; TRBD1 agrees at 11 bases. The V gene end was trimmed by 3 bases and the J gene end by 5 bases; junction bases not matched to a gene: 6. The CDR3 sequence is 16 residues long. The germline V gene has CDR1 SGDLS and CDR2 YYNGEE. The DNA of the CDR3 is TGTGCCAGCAGCGAGGGGACAGGGGGTGTTACCGGGGAGCTGTTTTTT. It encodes CASSEGTGGVTGELFF. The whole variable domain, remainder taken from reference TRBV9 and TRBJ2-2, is DSGVTQTPKHLITATGQRVTLRCSPRSGDLSVYWYQQSLDQGLQFLIQYYNGEERAKGNILERFSAQQFPDLHSELNLSSLELGDSALYFCASSEGTGGVTGELFFGEGSRLTVL.

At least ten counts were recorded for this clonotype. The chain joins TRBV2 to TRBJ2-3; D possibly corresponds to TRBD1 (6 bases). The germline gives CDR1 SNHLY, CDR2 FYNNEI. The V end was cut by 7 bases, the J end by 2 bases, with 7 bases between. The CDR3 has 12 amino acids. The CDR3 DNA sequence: TGTGCCAGCAAGGGGGACACAGATACGCAGTATTTT. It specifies CASKGDTDTQYF.

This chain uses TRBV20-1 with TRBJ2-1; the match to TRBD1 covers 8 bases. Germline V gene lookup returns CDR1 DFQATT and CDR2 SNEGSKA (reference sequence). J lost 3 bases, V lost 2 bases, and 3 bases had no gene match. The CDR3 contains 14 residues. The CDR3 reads CSARQGADYNEQFF. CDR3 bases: TGCAGTGCTAGACAGGGGGCAGACTACAATGAGCAGTTCTTC.

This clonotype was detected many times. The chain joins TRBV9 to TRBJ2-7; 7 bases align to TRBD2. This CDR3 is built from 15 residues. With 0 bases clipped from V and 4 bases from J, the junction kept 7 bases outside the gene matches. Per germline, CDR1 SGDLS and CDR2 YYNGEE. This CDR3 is CASSVGPSGQYEQYF. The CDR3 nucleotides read TGTGCCAGCAGCGTAGGTCCTAGCGGCCAGTACGAGCAGTACTTC.

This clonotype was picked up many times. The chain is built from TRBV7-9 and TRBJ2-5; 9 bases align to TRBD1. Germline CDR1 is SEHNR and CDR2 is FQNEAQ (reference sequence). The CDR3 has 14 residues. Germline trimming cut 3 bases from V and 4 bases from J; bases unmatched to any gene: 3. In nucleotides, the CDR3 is TGTGCCAGCAGCTTTCTGACAGGGGGAGAGACCCAGTACTTC. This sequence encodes CASSFLTGGETQYF.

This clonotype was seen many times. CDR3 amino acids: CAKTQEAGIYEQYF. DNA of the CDR3: TGTGCCAAGACCCAGGAGGCAGGGATCTACGAGCAGTACTTC. The chain uses TRBV2 and TRBJ2-7, with D possibly called TRBD1 or TRBD2 (5 bases each). V lost 10 bases, J lost 3 bases, and 19 bases lay in between. Germline V gives CDR1 SNHLY, CDR2 FYNNEI. The CDR3 loop spans 14 amino acids. The entire variable domain, with the rest obtained from reference TRBV2 and TRBJ2-7, is as follows: EPEVTQTPSHQVTQMGQEVILRCVPISNHLYFYWYRQILGQKVEFLVSFYNNEISEKSEIFDDQFSVERPDGSNFTLKIRSTKLEDSAMYFCAKTQEAGIYEQYFGPGTRLTVT.

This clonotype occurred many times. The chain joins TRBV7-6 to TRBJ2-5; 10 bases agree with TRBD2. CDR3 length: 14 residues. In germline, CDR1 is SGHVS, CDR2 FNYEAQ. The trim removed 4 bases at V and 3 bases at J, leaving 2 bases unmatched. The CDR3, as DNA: TGTGCCAGCAGCTCTCTAGCGGGGGAAGAGACCCAGTACTTC. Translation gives CASSSLAGEETQYF.

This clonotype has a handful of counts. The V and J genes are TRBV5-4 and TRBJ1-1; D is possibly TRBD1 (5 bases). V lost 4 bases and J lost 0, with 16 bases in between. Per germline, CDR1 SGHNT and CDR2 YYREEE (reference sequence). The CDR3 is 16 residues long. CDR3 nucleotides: TGTGCCAGCAGCGGGGGAGAAGTGAACTTGAACACTGAAGCTTTCTTT. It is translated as CASSGGEVNLNTEAFF.

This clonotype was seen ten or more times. The CDR3 is CASSQGLRGETQYF. The CDR3, as DNA: TGTGCCAGCAGTCAGGGACTGCGTGGGGAGACCCAGTACTTC. The V and J genes are TRBV27 and TRBJ2-5; D may be TRBD2 (6 bases). Germline V gives CDR1 MNHEY, CDR2 SMNVEV (reference sequence). V lost 5 bases to trimming and J lost 5 bases, with 15 bases between them. The CDR3 extends over 14 amino acids.

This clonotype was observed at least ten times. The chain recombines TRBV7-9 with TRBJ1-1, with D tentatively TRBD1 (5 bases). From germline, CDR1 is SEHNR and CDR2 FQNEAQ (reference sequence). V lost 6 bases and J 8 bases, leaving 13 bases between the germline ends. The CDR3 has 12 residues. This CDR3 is CASRDTETEAFF. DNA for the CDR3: TGTGCCAGCAGGGACACAGAGACGGAAGCTTTCTTT. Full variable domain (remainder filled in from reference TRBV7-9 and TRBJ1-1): DTGVSQNPRHKITKRGQNVTFRCDPISEHNRLYWYRQTLGQGPEFLTYFQNEAQLEKSRLLSDRFSAERPKGSFSTLEIQRTEQGDSAMYLCASRDTETEAFFGQGTRLTVV.

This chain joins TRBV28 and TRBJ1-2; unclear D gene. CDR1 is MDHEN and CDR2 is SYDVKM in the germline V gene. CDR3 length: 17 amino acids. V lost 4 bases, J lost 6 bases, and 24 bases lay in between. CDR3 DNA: TGTGCCAGCAGTTCGGACCTCTTGGGCCGCTCGGGTCATGGCTACACCTTC. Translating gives CASSSDLLGRSGHGYTF.

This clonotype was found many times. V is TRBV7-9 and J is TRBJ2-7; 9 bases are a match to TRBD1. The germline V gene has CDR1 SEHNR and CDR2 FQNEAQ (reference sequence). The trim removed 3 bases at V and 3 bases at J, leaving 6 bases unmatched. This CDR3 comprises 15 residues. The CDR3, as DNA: TGTGCCAGCAGCTTGAACCGGGACAGGGTCTACGAGCAGTACTTC. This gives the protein CASSLNRDRVYEQYF. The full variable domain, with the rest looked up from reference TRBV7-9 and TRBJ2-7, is DTGVSQNPRHKITKRGQNVTFRCDPISEHNRLYWYRQTLGQGPEFLTYFQNEAQLEKSRLLSDRFSAERPKGSFSTLEIQRTEQGDSAMYLCASSLNRDRVYEQYFGPGTRLTVT.

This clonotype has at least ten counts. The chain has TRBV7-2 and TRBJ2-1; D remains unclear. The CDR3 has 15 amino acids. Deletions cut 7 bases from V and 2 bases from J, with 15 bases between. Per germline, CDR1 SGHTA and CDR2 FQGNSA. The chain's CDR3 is CASTLERPPYNEQFF. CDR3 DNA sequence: TGTGCCAGCACCCTTGAACGACCGCCCTACAATGAGCAGTTCTTC.

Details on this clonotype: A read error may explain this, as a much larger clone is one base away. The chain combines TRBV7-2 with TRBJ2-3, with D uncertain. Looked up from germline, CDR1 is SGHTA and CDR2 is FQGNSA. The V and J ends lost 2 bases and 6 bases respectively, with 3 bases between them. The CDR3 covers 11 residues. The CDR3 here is CASSLCDTQYF. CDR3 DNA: TGTGCCAGCAGCTTATGTGATACGCAGTATTTT.

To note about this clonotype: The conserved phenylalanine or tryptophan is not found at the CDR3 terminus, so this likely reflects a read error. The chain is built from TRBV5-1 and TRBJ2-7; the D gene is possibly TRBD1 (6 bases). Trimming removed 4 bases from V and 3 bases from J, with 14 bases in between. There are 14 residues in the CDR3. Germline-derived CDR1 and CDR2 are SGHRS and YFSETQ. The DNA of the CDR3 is TGCGCCAGCAGCCAAGACAGGACCTACTACGAGCAGTACTCC. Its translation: CASSQDRTYYEQYS.

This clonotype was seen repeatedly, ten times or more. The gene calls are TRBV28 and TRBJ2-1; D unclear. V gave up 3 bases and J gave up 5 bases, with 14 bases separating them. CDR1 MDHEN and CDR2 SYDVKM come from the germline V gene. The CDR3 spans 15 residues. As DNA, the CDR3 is TGTGCCAGCAGTTTCGGTTGGGGTGCGAACAATGAGCAGTTCTTC. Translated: CASSFGWGANNEQFF.

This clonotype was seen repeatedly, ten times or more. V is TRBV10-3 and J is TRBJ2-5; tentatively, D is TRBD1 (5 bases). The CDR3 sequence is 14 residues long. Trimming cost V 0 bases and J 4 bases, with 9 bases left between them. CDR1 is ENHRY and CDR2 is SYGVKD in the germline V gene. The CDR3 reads CAISESSGIETQYF. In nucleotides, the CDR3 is TGTGCCATCAGTGAGTCCTCAGGGATAGAGACCCAGTACTTC.

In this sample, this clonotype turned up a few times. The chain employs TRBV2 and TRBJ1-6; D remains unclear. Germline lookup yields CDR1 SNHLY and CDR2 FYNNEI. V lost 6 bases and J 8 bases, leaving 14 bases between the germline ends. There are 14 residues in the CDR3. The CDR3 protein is CASRFTRLDSPLHF. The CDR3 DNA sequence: TGTGCCAGCAGGTTTACACGGTTGGATTCACCCCTCCACTTT.

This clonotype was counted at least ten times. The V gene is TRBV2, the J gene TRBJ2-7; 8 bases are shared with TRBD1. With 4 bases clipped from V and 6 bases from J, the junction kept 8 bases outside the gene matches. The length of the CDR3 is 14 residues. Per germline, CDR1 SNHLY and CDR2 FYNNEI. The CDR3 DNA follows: TGTGCCAGCAGTGCTGACAGGGGTTCGGCCGAGCAGTACTTC. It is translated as CASSADRGSAEQYF. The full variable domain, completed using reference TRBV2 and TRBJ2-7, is EPEVTQTPSHQVTQMGQEVILRCVPISNHLYFYWYRQILGQKVEFLVSFYNNEISEKSEIFDDQFSVERPDGSNFTLKIRSTKLEDSAMYFCASSADRGSAEQYFGPGTRLTVT.

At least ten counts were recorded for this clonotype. CDR3 coding DNA: TGCAGCGTTGTCTCATATGGGACAGACTACGAGCAGTACTTC. Translation: CSVVSYGTDYEQYF. The J gene is TRBJ2-7, the V gene TRBV29-1; TRBD1 matches 7 bases. The trim removed 4 bases at V and 3 bases at J, leaving 9 bases unmatched. The CDR3 loop spans 14 amino acids. The V gene's germline CDR1 is SQVTM and CDR2 ANQGSEA.

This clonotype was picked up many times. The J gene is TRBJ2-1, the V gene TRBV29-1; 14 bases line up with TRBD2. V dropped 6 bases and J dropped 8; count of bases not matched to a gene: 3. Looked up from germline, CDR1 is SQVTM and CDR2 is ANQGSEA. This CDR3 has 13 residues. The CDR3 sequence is CSVGTSGSHEQFF. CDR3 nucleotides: TGCAGCGTCGGGACTAGCGGGAGCCATGAGCAGTTCTTC.

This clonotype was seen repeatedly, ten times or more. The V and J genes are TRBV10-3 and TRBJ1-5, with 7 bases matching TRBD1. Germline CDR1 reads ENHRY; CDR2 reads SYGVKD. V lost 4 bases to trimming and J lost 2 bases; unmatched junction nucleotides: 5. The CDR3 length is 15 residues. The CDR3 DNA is TGTGCCATCAGTGTGACAGGGAAGGGCAATCAGCCCCAGCATTTT. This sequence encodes CAISVTGKGNQPQHF.

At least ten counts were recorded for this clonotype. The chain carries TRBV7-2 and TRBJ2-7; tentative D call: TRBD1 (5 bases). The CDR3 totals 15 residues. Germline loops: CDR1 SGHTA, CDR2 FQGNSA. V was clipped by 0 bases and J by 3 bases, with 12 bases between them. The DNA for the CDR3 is TGTGCCAGCAGCTTAGCTGGCGACAGTATCTACGAGCAGTACTTC. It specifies CASSLAGDSIYEQYF.

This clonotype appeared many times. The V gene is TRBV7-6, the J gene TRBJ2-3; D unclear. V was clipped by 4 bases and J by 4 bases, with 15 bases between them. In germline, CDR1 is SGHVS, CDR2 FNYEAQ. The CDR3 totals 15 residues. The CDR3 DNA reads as TGTGCCAGCAGCTGGAAGGCATCCCCCCCAGATACGCAGTATTTT. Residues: CASSWKASPPDTQYF.